A selection of T cell receptor beta chains follows, all from one sample in a study of T cell responses to AZD1222 COVID-19 vaccine. Using immunoSEQ multiplex PCR, the repertoire was profiled, and TCRdb retains in-frame clones only, with some absent. In the table there are about 72,000 clones, 86% of which are singletons. The sequencing here drew on peripheral blood, taken on day 0 of AZD1222 vaccination. The receptors originated from an adult in good health. Each CDR3 is given with its conserved first and last residue. D genes are given only for firm matches. Size values are once, few and many counts, or a class for expanded clones, and some rows have none.

d_call	v_call	j_call	clone_size	cdr3_aa	cdr3_nt
NA	TRBV5-1	TRBJ1-5	NA	CASSFEGGQPQHF	TGCGCCAGCAGCTTTGAGGGAGGTCAGCCCCAGCATTTT
TRBD2	TRBV28	TRBJ2-1	NA	CASSGMTSGGSYNEQFF	TGTGCCAGCAGTGGGATGACTAGCGGGGGTTCCTACAATGAGCAGTTCTTC
NA	TRBV19	TRBJ1-3	NA	CASSIVGSSSGNTIYF	TGTGCCAGTAGTATCGTAGGGTCAAGCTCTGGAAACACCATATATTTT
TRBD2	TRBV28	TRBJ2-7	once	CASSFLAGASYEQYF	TGTGCCAGCAGTTTCTTGGCGGGAGCTTCCTACGAGCAGTACTTC
NA	TRBV19	TRBJ1-6	NA	CASTSTGYSPLHF	TGTGCCAGTACCTCGACAGGTTATTCACCCCTCCACTTT
NA	TRBV10-3	TRBJ1-1	NA	CAITRGMNTEAFF	TGTGCCATCACGAGGGGGATGAACACTGAAGCTTTCTTT
TRBD2	TRBV28	TRBJ2-2	NA	CASSPERGGTGELFF	TGTGCCAGCAGCCCGGAGCGGGGAGGAACCGGGGAGCTGTTTTTT
TRBD2	TRBV4-1	TRBJ2-1	NA	CASSQILAGLYNEQFF	TGCGCCAGCAGCCAAATACTAGCGGGACTTTACAATGAGCAGTTCTTC
TRBD1	TRBV28	TRBJ1-6	NA	CASSLPGGNSPLHF	TGTGCCAGCAGTTTACCAGGGGGTAATTCACCCCTCCACTTT
TRBD1	TRBV18	TRBJ1-2	NA	CASSPPTGGYGYTF	TGTGCCAGCTCACCACCGACAGGGGGCTATGGCTACACCTTC
NA	TRBV6-1	TRBJ1-2	NA	CASSDTQGIGYTF	TGTGCCAGCAGTGACACGCAGGGGATTGGCTACACCTTC
TRBD1	TRBV15	TRBJ2-1	NA	CATSTDRGGYNEQFF	TGTGCCACCAGCACCGACAGGGGGGGATACAATGAGCAGTTCTTC
NA	TRBV12-3/TRBV12-4	TRBJ2-3	NA	CASSASTDTQYF	TGTGCCAGCAGTGCCAGCACAGATACGCAGTATTTT
NA	TRBV24-1	TRBJ2-6	NA	CATSVETALFSGANVLTF	TGTGCCACCAGTGTAGAGACAGCCCTTTTCTCTGGGGCCAACGTCCTGACTTTC
NA	TRBV30	TRBJ1-2	NA	CACDAERAVYGYTF	TGTGCCTGCGACGCCGAGAGGGCAGTCTATGGCTACACCTTC
TRBD1	TRBV11-2	TRBJ2-7	NA	CASSSREGAGTGSYEQYF	TGTGCCAGCAGCTCAAGAGAAGGGGCCGGGACAGGGTCCTACGAGCAGTACTTC
NA	TRBV3-1/TRBV3-2	TRBJ2-7	once	CASSQVGVYEQYF	TGTGCCAGCAGCCAAGTAGGGGTTTACGAGCAGTACTTC
TRBD2	TRBV27	TRBJ2-1	NA	CASSTGLAGGYNEQFF	TGTGCCAGCAGTACCGGACTAGCGGGGGGGTACAATGAGCAGTTCTTC
NA	TRBV7-2	TRBJ2-7	few	CASSLVGSPSSYEQYF	TGTGCCAGCAGCTTAGTTGGTAGCCCTAGCTCCTACGAGCAGTACTTC
TRBD1	TRBV9	TRBJ2-7	NA	CASSGYDREGMGEQYF	TGTGCCAGCAGCGGATATGACAGGGAAGGTATGGGCGAGCAGTACTTC
NA	TRBV19	TRBJ1-5	NA	CASNPLDSNRQPQHF	TGTGCCAGTAACCCCCTAGACAGTAATCGTCAGCCCCAGCATTTT
NA	TRBV3-1/TRBV3-2	TRBJ2-7	NA	CASSQGWADSYEQYF	TGTGCCAGCAGCCAAGGGTGGGCGGACTCCTACGAGCAGTACTTC
NA	TRBV10-3	TRBJ1-5	NA	CAISEFSSNQPQHF	TGTGCCATCAGTGAGTTCAGTAGCAATCAGCCCCAGCATTTT
NA	TRBV18	TRBJ1-5	NA	CASSPSQASNQPQHF	TGTGCCAGCTCACCTAGCCAGGCGTCTAATCAGCCCCAGCATTTT
NA	TRBV5-4	TRBJ1-1	NA	CASSQPGDVTNTEAFF	TGTGCCAGCAGCCAACCCGGGGATGTGACGAACACTGAAGCTTTCTTT
NA	TRBV7-9	TRBJ1-3	NA	CASSPRGQGYSGNTIYF	TGTGCCAGCAGCCCACGGGGGCAGGGCTACTCTGGAAACACCATATATTTT
NA	TRBV2	TRBJ1-5	NA	CASSGGDTVGVNQPQHF	TGTGCCAGCAGTGGGGGGGACACAGTCGGGGTTAATCAGCCCCAGCATTTT
NA	TRBV6-5	TRBJ2-6	NA	CASRSDSGANVLTF	TGTGCCAGCAGGTCAGACTCTGGGGCCAACGTCCTGACTTTC
NA	TRBV7-2	TRBJ2-3	NA	CASSLSGSTDTQYF	TGTGCCAGCAGCTTATCCGGTAGCACAGATACGCAGTATTTT
NA	TRBV27	TRBJ2-5	NA	CASSPRGWQTQYF	TGTGCCAGCAGTCCGAGGGGATGGCAGACCCAGTACTTC
NA	TRBV11-2	TRBJ1-2	NA	CASVAGTDADYGYTF	TGTGCCAGCGTGGCCGGGACGGATGCTGACTATGGCTACACCTTC
NA	TRBV19	TRBJ2-6	NA	CASSIGGSGANVLTF	TGTGCCAGTAGTATAGGGGGCTCTGGGGCCAACGTCCTGACTTTC
TRBD1	TRBV11-2	TRBJ1-3	NA	CASSVAGTGRNTIYF	TGTGCCAGCAGCGTAGCAGGGACAGGGAGAAACACCATATATTTT
TRBD1	TRBV7-9	TRBJ2-2	NA	CASKGTASTGELFF	TGTGCCAGCAAGGGGACAGCGAGCACCGGGGAGCTGTTTTTT
NA	TRBV7-9	TRBJ2-7	NA	CASSSGQRPYEQYF	TGTGCCAGCAGCTCAGGACAGCGCCCCTACGAGCAGTACTTC
NA	TRBV7-9	TRBJ2-7	NA	CASSSPDRMQYF	TGTGCCAGCAGCTCACCGGACAGAATGCAGTACTTC
NA	TRBV28	TRBJ2-1	NA	CASSYRGPGFF	TGTGCCAGCAGTTACCGGGGACCGGGGTTCTTC
NA	TRBV5-5	TRBJ1-1	NA	CASSGAARNTEAFF	TGTGCCAGCAGCGGGGCCGCGAGAAACACTGAAGCTTTCTTT
TRBD1	TRBV5-1	TRBJ2-5	NA	CASSWGQGRETQYF	TGCGCCAGCAGCTGGGGACAGGGTCGGGAGACCCAGTACTTC
NA	TRBV7-9	TRBJ1-2	NA	CASSRWPSSYGYTF	TGTGCCAGCAGTCGCTGGCCGAGCTCCTATGGCTACACCTTC
NA	TRBV10-3	TRBJ1-1	NA	CAISRGRNTEAFF	TGTGCCATATCCAGGGGCCGGAACACTGAAGCTTTCTTT